This T cell receptor (beta chain) comes out of a study of cytomegalovirus exposure and HLA in healthy donors. PCR amplification relied on 60 Vbeta primers (plus 13 Jbeta primers). Repertoires were generated with immunoSEQ multiplex PCR, while TCRdb's copy carries only in-frame clones and drops some. The repertoire includes 150,000 to 200,000 clones, about 63% of them detected once, and around 3% sits in the top ten. The sequence derives from a woman between 35 and 50 years old in good health and CMV-seropositive. Sequencing input: PBMCs.

CDR3 nucleotide sequence: TGTGCCAGCAGCGTCGGAGGGAACTACAATGAGCAGTTCTTC. Translated, it gives CASSVGGNYNEQFF. The chain recombines TRBV9 with TRBJ2-1; possibly TRBD2 for D (6 bases). Germline V CDR1 and CDR2: SGDLS, YYNGEE. Trimming cost V 2 bases and J 3 bases, with 9 bases left between them. CDR3 size: 14 residues.